A selection of T cell receptor beta chains follows, all from one sample in a study of T-cell reconstitution after alpha-beta-depleted transplantation in children. TCRdb processed the PCR reads anew with MiXCR; each CDR3 protein has one entry. In the table there are 250,000 to 350,000 distinct CDR3 sequences, around 20% of which are singletons. The sequences come from PBMCs, mostly from graft donor cells, collected 180 days after TCRalphabeta/CD19-depleted stem cell transplant. These receptors were collected from a male patient younger than 18 who had a stem cell transplant for acute lymphoblastic leukemia, so the T cells may come from the graft donor. Each CDR3 is given with its conserved first and last residue. D genes are given only for firm matches. Clone size is shown for a subset of rows, as once, few, many or a class of expanded clone.

>TRBJ2-5|TRBV4-2|.|.
TGTGCCAGCAGCCAAGATCTCACCAAGTACCAAGAGACCCAGTACTTC
CASSQDLTKYQETQYF
>TRBJ2-4|TRBV5-1|.|.
TGCGCCAGCAGCTTGGTGGACCTGAGGTCGTCCTTC
CASSLVDLRSSF
>TRBJ1-2|TRBV6-1|.|.
TGTGCCAGCAGTGAAGTCCCCAGATATGGCTACACCTTC
CASSEVPRYGYTF
>TRBJ2-3|TRBV2|few|.
TGTGCCAGCAGTCCTGTGGGGGGCACAGATACGCAGTATTTT
CASSPVGGTDTQYF
>TRBJ1-1|TRBV2|.|.
TGTGCCAGCAGTGAACGGGGGGGCGGTTACACTGAAGCTTTCTTT
CASSERGGGYTEAFF
>TRBJ1-4|TRBV27|.|.
TGTGCCAGCAGTTTAAGGCAGGGGTTTAATGAAAAACTGTTTTTT
CASSLRQGFNEKLFF
>TRBJ2-1|TRBV9|.|TRBD2
TGTGCCAGCAGCGTAGCCGAGCGGGAGGAGTGGGAAAATGAGCAGTTCTTC
CASSVAEREEWENEQFF
>TRBJ2-5|TRBV27|.|.
TGTGCCAGCAGTCGGACGGATAGAGAGACCCAGTACTTC
CASSRTDRETQYF
>TRBJ2-5|TRBV12-3/TRBV12-4|.|.
TGTGCCAGCAGCACTCCTGTGGGAGAGACCCAGTACTTC
CASSTPVGETQYF
>TRBJ2-5|TRBV21-1|.|.
TGTGCCAGCCGACCCGAGAAAGAGACCCAGTACTTC
CASRPEKETQYF
>TRBJ2-1|TRBV4-1|.|TRBD2
TGCGCCAGCAGCCACCACGGCGGGAGCTTCTACAATGAGCAGTTCTTC
CASSHHGGSFYNEQFF
>TRBJ1-5|TRBV2|few|.
TGTGCCAGCAGGGAGAGGTGGGGGTCCAATCAGCCCCAGCATTTT
CASRERWGSNQPQHF
>TRBJ1-1|TRBV18|.|.
TGTGCCAGCTCACCAAAGGCAGGAATTATGAACACTGAAGCTTTCTTT
CASSPKAGIMNTEAFF
>TRBJ1-1|TRBV4-1|few|.
TGCGCCAGCAGCCAAGGATGGACGGAGACTGAAGCTTTCTTT
CASSQGWTETEAFF
>TRBJ1-2|TRBV5-1|.|.
TGCGCCAGCATGGGGGTTAACTATGGCTACACCTTC
CASMGVNYGYTF
>TRBJ2-4|TRBV12-3/TRBV12-4|few|TRBD2
TGTGCCAGCCGCCCCGGGGGGGCCAAAAACATTCAGTACTTC
CASRPGGAKNIQYF
>TRBJ1-2|TRBV3-1|.|.
TGTGCCAGCAGCCAGACCGACAACTATGGCTACACCTTC
CASSQTDNYGYTF
>TRBJ2-1|TRBV18|.|TRBD2
TGTGCCAGCTCACCCCCGACTAGCGGGGTAAGGTCTGAGCAGTTCTTC
CASSPPTSGVRSEQFF
>TRBJ1-1|TRBV7-2|.|.
TGTGCCAGCAGCCCCTTCACGTGGAACACTGAAGCTTTCTTT
CASSPFTWNTEAFF
>TRBJ1-6|TRBV7-9|.|TRBD1
TGTGCCAGCAGCTCCGACAGGGTGGGCAATTCACCCCTCCACTTT
CASSSDRVGNSPLHF
>TRBJ1-5|TRBV20-1|.|.
TGCAGTGCTAGGGTGGGACTCTATAGCAATCAGCCCCAGCATTTT
CSARVGLYSNQPQHF
>TRBJ2-3|TRBV6-1|few|TRBD2
TGTGCCAGCAGGCGCCTAGCGGGAGGGGGGGATACGCAGTATTTT
CASRRLAGGGDTQYF
>TRBJ2-1|TRBV9|.|.
TGTGCCAGCAGCGTAGTTCTAAGCTCCTACAATGAGCAGTTCTTC
CASSVVLSSYNEQFF
>TRBJ1-1|TRBV7-6|few|TRBD1
TGTGCCAGCAGCTTAGGGGGACAGGGGAGCACTGAAGCTTTCTTT
CASSLGGQGSTEAFF
>TRBJ2-7|TRBV7-3|once|.
TGTGCCAGCAGCTTAAGGAGCGCCGCAGCACCTTACGAGCAGTACTTC
CASSLRSAAAPYEQYF
>TRBJ2-6|TRBV7-3|.|.
TGTGCCAGCAGCCCACTCGCGGCTGGGGCCAACGTCCTGACTTTC
CASSPLAAGANVLTF
>TRBJ1-2|TRBV4-2|.|.
TGTGCCAGCGGCCCGGGGATCGAATATGGCTACACCTTC
CASGPGIEYGYTF
>TRBJ2-7|TRBV7-9|few|.
TGTGCCAGCAGCTCGAACCCTCAGGGCGATGGCTACGAGCAGTACTTC
CASSSNPQGDGYEQYF
>TRBJ1-5|TRBV29-1|.|.
TGCAGCGTTGCAAAGGGAGGGAATCAGCCCCAGCATTTT
CSVAKGGNQPQHF
>TRBJ2-1|TRBV24-1|.|TRBD1
TGTGCCACCGGGACAGGGACGGATGAGCAGTTCTTC
CATGTGTDEQFF
>TRBJ2-1|TRBV3-1|few|.
TGTGCCAGCAGCCAAGATACGTGGAGCGGGTACAATGAGCAGTTCTTC
CASSQDTWSGYNEQFF
>TRBJ2-7|TRBV11-2|.|.
TGTGCCAGCAGCTTCTCTGCGAAGTACTACGAGCAGTACTTC
CASSFSAKYYEQYF
>TRBJ1-1|TRBV11-2|.|.
TGTGCCAGCAGCTTAGAACCGGGCAGGGGTTGGAGGAACACTGAAGCTTTCTTT
CASSLEPGRGWRNTEAFF
>TRBJ2-1|TRBV5-6|few|.
TGTGCCAGCAGCTTGGGGGGACGTCTACCCTCCTACAATGAGCAGTTCTTC
CASSLGGRLPSYNEQFF
>TRBJ1-3|TRBV7-6|.|.
TGTGCCAGCAGCTTATTATACGACCAGGGGAGAGGCGGAAACACCATATATTTT
CASSLLYDQGRGGNTIYF
>TRBJ1-1|TRBV5-1|few|TRBD1
TGCGCCAGCAGCTCTACAGGGGCTGAAGCTTTCTTT
CASSSTGAEAFF
>TRBJ2-1|TRBV12-3/TRBV12-4|few|TRBD2
TGTGCCAGCAGTTCGACTAGCCTCGATGAGCAGTTCTTC
CASSSTSLDEQFF
>TRBJ2-7|TRBV5-1|.|TRBD2
TGCGCCAGCAGCTTGCTTCAGCGGGGGAAGTCCTACGAGCAGTACTTC
CASSLLQRGKSYEQYF
>TRBJ2-7|TRBV27|few|.
TGTGCCAGCAGAGGATACTCCTACGAGCAGTACTTC
CASRGYSYEQYF
>TRBJ2-1|TRBV24-1|.|.
TGTGCCACCAGTGATTCCTGGATAGGAGACGGTGAGCAGTTCTTC
CATSDSWIGDGEQFF
>TRBJ2-5|TRBV6-5|few|TRBD1
TGTGCCAGCAGTTACGCCGGGACAGGGAAAGAGACCCAGTACTTC
CASSYAGTGKETQYF
>TRBJ2-7|TRBV7-9|few|.
TGTGCCAGCAGCTTAGCGGAAGGGCTAGCGTTCTACGAGCAGTACTTC
CASSLAEGLAFYEQYF
>TRBJ1-1|TRBV18|.|.
TGTGCCAGCTCATCCACAGGGACGAGCACTGAAGCTTTCTTT
CASSSTGTSTEAFF
>TRBJ2-1|TRBV11-2|many|TRBD2
TGTGCCAGCAGCCCGACTAGCGGGTTCTACAATGAGCAGTTCTTC
CASSPTSGFYNEQFF
>TRBJ1-3|TRBV12-3/TRBV12-4|few|.
TGTGCCAGCAGTCCGGGACGGAGCTCTGGAAACACCATATATTTT
CASSPGRSSGNTIYF
>TRBJ2-7|TRBV5-1|.|.
TGCGCCAGCAGCCTGGCTCAGTTCGCCCCCATGGGGGAGCAGTACTTC
CASSLAQFAPMGEQYF
>TRBJ1-3|TRBV6-5|few|TRBD1
TGTGCCAGCAGTTACTTAGGGGGCCGAAACACCATATATTTT
CASSYLGGRNTIYF
>TRBJ2-7|TRBV3-1|few|.
TGTGCCAGCAGCCCCCTTCGACGAAAATACGAGCAGTACTTC
CASSPLRRKYEQYF